Following are 15 T cell receptor beta chains from one sample sequenced in a study of T-cell reconstitution after alpha-beta-depleted transplantation in children. Unique molecular identifiers were incorporated during preparation of the TCRbeta library. TCRdb re-analysed the PCR reads in MiXCR, keeping a single row per CDR3 protein. Of a few hundred thousand distinct CDR3 sequences in the sample, 9.5% to 13% are singletons; the top ten hold roughly 5.5%. The sample consisted of PBMCs from the stem cell graft donor, taken from the stem cell graft. These receptors were obtained from a human donor who donated a stem cell graft to a child with acute myeloid leukemia.

This clonotype was found a few times. The genes are TRBV7-2 and TRBJ2-7; a weak D match, TRBD1 (5 bases). V was cut by 0 bases and J by 5 bases, with 11 bases left in between. This CDR3 is built from 14 residues. Per the germline V gene, CDR1 is SGHTA and CDR2 is FQGNSA. CDR3 sequence: CASSLASRVDEQYF. The CDR3 region has the DNA TGTGCCAGCAGCTTAGCTTCCAGGGTCGACGAGCAGTACTTC.

There are many counts of this clonotype. This rearrangement joins TRBV5-1 to TRBJ2-1, with D unclear. CDR3 length equals 13 residues. Deletions cut 2 bases from V and 7 bases from J, with 10 bases between. From germline, CDR1 is SGHRS and CDR2 YFSETQ. CDR3 in DNA: TGCGCCAGCAGCTTTGGGCTAGGTAATGAGCAGTTCTTC. As protein: CASSFGLGNEQFF.

The table lists this clonotype with many counts. This chain's CDR3 is CSANGQESNQPQHF. CDR3 bases: TGCAGTGCCAACGGACAGGAAAGCAATCAGCCCCAGCATTTT. This chain joins TRBV20-1 and TRBJ1-5, with 7 positions matching TRBD1. Germline assignment: CDR1 DFQATT and CDR2 SNEGSKA (reference sequence). The CDR3 sequence is 14 residues long. J lost 1 base, V lost 6 bases, and 6 bases had no gene match.

The V call is TRBV5-1, the J call TRBJ2-2; D unclear. CDR1 is SGHRS, CDR2 YFSETQ, per germline. Trimming stripped 4 bases from V and 1 base from J, with 5 bases between. The CDR3 totals 13 residues. This CDR3 reads CASSRQNTGELFF. CDR3 sequence (DNA): TGCGCCAGCAGCAGACAGAACACCGGGGAGCTGTTTTTT. Full variable domain (outside the CDR3, taken from reference TRBV5-1 and TRBJ2-2): KAGVTQTPRYLIKTRGQQVTLSCSPISGHRSVSWYQQTPGQGLQFLFEYFSETQRNKGNFPGRFSGRQFSNSRSEMNVSTLELGDSALYLCASSRQNTGELFFGEGSRLTVL.

This clonotype was counted ten times or more. V and J are TRBV5-5 and TRBJ2-5; 7 nucleotides agree with TRBD1. J lost 1 base, V lost 1 base, and 7 bases had no gene match. Germline lookup yields CDR1 SGHKS and CDR2 YYEKEE (reference sequence). The CDR3 has 16 amino acids. The CDR3 region is CASSLLLTGIQETQYF. The DNA for the CDR3 is TGTGCCAGCAGCTTGCTGCTGACAGGGATCCAAGAGACCCAGTACTTC.

This clonotype was observed at least ten times. The junction does not match germline at one end; this may be a read error. The V call is TRBV5-1, the J call TRBJ2-3; D could derive from TRBD1 or TRBD2 (5 bases each). The CDR3 extends over 13 amino acids. The germline CDR1 and CDR2 sequences are SGHRS and YFSETQ. The CDR3 bases are TGTGCCAGCAGTCCCGGGACCACAGATACGCAGTATTTT. It codes for CASSPGTTDTQYF.

This clonotype has more than one count but fewer than ten. The chain links TRBV7-2 to TRBJ1-5; D remains unclear. The germline V gene encodes CDR1 SGHTA and CDR2 FQGNSA. This CDR3 is 14 amino acids long. The germline V and J ends were trimmed by 1 base and 6 bases, with 10 bases remaining between them. The CDR3 region has the DNA TGTGCCAGCAGCTTAGGGCGAATAGGTCAGCCCCAGCATTTT. Protein: CASSLGRIGQPQHF. Looking up the rest from reference TRBV7-2 and TRBJ1-5 gives the full variable domain: GAGVSQSPSNKVTEKGKDVELRCDPISGHTALYWYRQSLGQGLEFLIYFQGNSAPDKSGLPSDRFSAERTGGSVSTLTIQRTQQEDSAVYLCASSLGRIGQPQHFGDGTRLSIL.

The J gene is TRBJ2-7, the V gene TRBV6-1; unclear D gene. This CDR3 comprises 13 residues. V shed 5 bases and J shed 7 bases, with 15 bases lying between them. Per germline, CDR1 MNHNS and CDR2 SASEGT. In nucleotides, the CDR3 is TGTGCCAGCAGTCCCGAGCAGACTGGGGAGCAGTACTTC. Translation: CASSPEQTGEQYF.

This clonotype was counted ten times or more. This chain connects TRBV20-1 to TRBJ1-1, with TRBD1 identical over 7 bases. V was clipped by 5 bases and J by 1 base; unmatched bases: 4. In germline, CDR1 is DFQATT, CDR2 SNEGSKA (reference sequence). The CDR3 sequence is 13 residues long. CDR3 region: CSASGQRNTEAFF. DNA of the CDR3: TGCAGTGCTTCGGGACAGCGGAACACTGAAGCTTTCTTT.

This chain uses TRBV2 with TRBJ1-2, with TRBD1 identical over 7 bases. This CDR3 has 13 amino acids. Germline V gene lookup returns CDR1 SNHLY and CDR2 FYNNEI. V gave up 1 base and J gave up 6 bases; unmatched junction bases: 2. CDR3 bases: TGTGCCAGCAGTGAAGGGGGGACAGATGGCTACACCTTC. This sequence encodes CASSEGGTDGYTF.

The chain has TRBV29-1 and TRBJ2-3, with 7 nucleotides matching TRBD2. The V segment lost 3 bases and the J segment 4 bases; nucleotides outside the gene matches: 10. The germline CDR1 and CDR2 sequences are SQVTM and ANQGSEA. The length of the CDR3 is 15 residues. The CDR3 spells CSVDPGGGIADTQYF. The CDR3, as DNA: TGCAGCGTTGACCCGGGGGGAGGGATCGCAGATACGCAGTATTTT.

A remark on this clonotype: The junction does not match germline at one end; this may be a read error. The rearrangement joins TRBV29-1 to TRBJ1-1; D unclear. The CDR3 loop spans 13 amino acids. Germline V gene sequence: CDR1 SQVTM, CDR2 ANQGSEA. The CDR3 bases are TGCAGCGGTGAAGGCGGGGTCTGGGATGAAGCTTTCTTT. This sequence encodes CSGEGGVWDEAFF.

This clonotype turned up a few times. This chain links TRBV5-1 with TRBJ2-3; no firm D call. Trimming removed 2 bases at V and 9 bases at J, with 10 bases between. The CDR3 runs 12 residues. Germline V gene lookup returns CDR1 SGHRS and CDR2 YFSETQ. CDR3: CASSFTEKTQYF. Written as DNA, the CDR3 is TGCGCCAGCAGCTTTACAGAGAAAACGCAGTATTTT.

This clonotype has just a few counts. The V and J genes are TRBV5-1 and TRBJ1-1, with 9 positions matching TRBD1. The CDR3 has 16 amino acids. J lost 5 bases, V lost 4 bases, and 12 bases had no gene match. The V gene's germline CDR1 is SGHRS and CDR2 YFSETQ. The CDR3: CASSHRHRGPTTEAFF. The CDR3 DNA is TGCGCCAGCAGCCACCGACACAGGGGGCCTACAACTGAAGCTTTCTTT.

This clonotype was found many times. J is TRBJ2-7 and V is TRBV25-1, with 11 bases identical to TRBD2. V lost 3 bases, J lost 0 bases, and 4 bases stayed unmatched. Germline V gives CDR1 MGHDK, CDR2 SYGVNS. The CDR3 length is 16 residues. In nucleotides, the CDR3 is TGTGCCAGCAGTGATAGCGGGAGGGTTAGCTCCTACGAGCAGTACTTC. The encoded protein is CASSDSGRVSSYEQYF.